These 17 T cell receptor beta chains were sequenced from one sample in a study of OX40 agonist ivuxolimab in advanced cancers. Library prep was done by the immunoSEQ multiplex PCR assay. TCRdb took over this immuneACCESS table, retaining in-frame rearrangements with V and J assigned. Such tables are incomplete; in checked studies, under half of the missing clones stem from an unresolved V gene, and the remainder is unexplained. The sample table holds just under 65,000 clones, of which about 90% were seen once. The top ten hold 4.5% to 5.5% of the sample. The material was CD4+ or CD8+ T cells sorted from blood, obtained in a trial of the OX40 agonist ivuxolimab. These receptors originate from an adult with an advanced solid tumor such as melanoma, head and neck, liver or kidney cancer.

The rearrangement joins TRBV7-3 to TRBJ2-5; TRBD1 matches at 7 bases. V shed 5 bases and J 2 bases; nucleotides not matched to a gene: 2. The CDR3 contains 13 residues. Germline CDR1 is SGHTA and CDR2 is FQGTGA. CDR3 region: CASSPQGQETQYF. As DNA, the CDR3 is TGTGCCAGCAGCCCACAGGGGCAAGAGACCCAGTACTTC.

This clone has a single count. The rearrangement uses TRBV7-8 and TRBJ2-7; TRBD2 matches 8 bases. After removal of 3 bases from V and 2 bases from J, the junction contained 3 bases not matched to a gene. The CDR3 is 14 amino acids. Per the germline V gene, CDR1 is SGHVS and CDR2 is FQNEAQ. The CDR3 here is CASSFRGGPYEQYF. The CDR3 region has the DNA TGTGCCAGCAGCTTTCGGGGGGGACCCTACGAGCAGTACTTC.

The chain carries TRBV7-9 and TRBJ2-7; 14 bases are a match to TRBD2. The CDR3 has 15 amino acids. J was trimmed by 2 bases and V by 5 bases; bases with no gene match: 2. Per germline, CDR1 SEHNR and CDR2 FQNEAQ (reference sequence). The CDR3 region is CASSGGLAGAYEQYF. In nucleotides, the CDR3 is TGTGCCAGCAGCGGGGGACTAGCGGGAGCCTACGAGCAGTACTTC. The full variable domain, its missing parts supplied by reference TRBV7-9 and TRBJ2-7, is DTGVSQNPRHKITKRGQNVTFRCDPISEHNRLYWYRQTLGQGPEFLTYFQNEAQLEKSRLLSDRFSAERPKGSFSTLEIQRTEQGDSAMYLCASSGGLAGAYEQYFGPGTRLTVT.

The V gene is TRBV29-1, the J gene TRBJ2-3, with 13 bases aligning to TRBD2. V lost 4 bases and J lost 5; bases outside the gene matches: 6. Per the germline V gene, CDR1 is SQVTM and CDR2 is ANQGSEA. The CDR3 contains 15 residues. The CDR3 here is CSVGGLAGVGDTQYF. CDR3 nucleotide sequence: TGCAGCGTTGGCGGACTAGCGGGAGTTGGAGATACGCAGTATTTT.

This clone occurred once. The CDR3 spells CASSWGASGANVLTF. CDR3 bases: TGTGCCAGCAGCTGGGGTGCTTCTGGGGCCAACGTCCTGACTTTC. This chain uses TRBV27 with TRBJ2-6; D ambiguous. V dropped 6 bases and J dropped 1 base, with 10 bases sitting between them. This CDR3 is 15 amino acids long. Germline V gene sequence: CDR1 MNHEY, CDR2 SMNVEV (reference sequence).

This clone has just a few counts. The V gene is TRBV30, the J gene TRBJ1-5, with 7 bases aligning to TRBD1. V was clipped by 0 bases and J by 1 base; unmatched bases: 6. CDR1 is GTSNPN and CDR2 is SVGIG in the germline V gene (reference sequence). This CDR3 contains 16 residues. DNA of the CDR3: TGTGCCTGGAGTGTCGAGACAGGGAGAAGCAATCAGCCCCAGCATTTT. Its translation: CAWSVETGRSNQPQHF.

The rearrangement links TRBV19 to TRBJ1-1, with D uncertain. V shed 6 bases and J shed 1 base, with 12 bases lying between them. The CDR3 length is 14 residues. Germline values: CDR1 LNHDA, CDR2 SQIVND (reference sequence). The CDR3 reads CASSQPPENTEAFF. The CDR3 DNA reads TGTGCCAGTAGCCAACCCCCAGAGAACACTGAAGCTTTCTTT. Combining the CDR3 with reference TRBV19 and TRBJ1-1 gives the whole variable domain DGGITQSPKYLFRKEGQNVTLSCEQNLNHDAMYWYRQDPGQGLRLIYYSQIVNDFQKGDIAEGYSVSREKKESFPLTVTSAQKNPTAFYLCASSQPPENTEAFFGQGTRLTVV.

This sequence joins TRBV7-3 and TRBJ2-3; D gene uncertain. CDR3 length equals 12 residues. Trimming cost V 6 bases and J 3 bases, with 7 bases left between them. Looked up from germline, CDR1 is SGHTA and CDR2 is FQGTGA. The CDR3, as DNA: TGTGCCAGCAGTCATGAGACAGATACGCAGTATTTT. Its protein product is CASSHETDTQYF.

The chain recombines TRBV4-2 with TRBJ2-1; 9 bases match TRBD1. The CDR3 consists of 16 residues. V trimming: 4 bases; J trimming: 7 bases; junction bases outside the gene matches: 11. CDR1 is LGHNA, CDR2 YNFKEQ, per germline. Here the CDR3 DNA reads TGTGCCAGCAGCCGAGAACCGGGACAGGGTCGTAATGAGCAGTTCTTC. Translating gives CASSREPGQGRNEQFF.

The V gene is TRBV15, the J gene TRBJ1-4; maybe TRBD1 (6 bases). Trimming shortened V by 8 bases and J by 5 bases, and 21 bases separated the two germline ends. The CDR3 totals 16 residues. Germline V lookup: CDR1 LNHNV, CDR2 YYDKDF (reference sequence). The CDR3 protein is CATGEDTGQINEKLFF. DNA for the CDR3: TGTGCCACCGGGGAAGACACGGGACAAATAAATGAAAAACTGTTTTTT. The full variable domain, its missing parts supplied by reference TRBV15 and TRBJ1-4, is DAMVIQNPRYQVTQFGKPVTLSCSQTLNHNVMYWYQQKSSQAPKLLFHYYDKDFNNEADTPDNFQSRRPNTSFCFLDIRSPGLGDTAMYLCATGEDTGQINEKLFFGSGTQLSVL.

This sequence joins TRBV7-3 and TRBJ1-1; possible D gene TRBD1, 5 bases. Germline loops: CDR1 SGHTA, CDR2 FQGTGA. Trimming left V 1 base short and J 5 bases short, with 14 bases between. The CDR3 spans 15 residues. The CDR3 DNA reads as TGTGCCAGCAGCTTAAGCGGGGGATGGGGTACTGAAGCTTTCTTT. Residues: CASSLSGGWGTEAFF.

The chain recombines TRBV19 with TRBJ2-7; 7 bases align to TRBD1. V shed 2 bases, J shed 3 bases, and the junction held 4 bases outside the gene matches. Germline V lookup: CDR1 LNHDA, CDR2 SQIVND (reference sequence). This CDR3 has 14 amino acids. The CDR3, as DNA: TGTGCCAGTAGTATAAGGCAGGGGGTCTACGAGCAGTACTTC. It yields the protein CASSIRQGVYEQYF.

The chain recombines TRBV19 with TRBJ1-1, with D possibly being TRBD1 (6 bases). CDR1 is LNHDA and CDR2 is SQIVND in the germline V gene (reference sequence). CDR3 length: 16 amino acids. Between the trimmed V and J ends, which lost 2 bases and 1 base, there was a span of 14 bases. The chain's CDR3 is CASSILTGASNTEAFF. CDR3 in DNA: TGTGCCAGTAGTATATTGACGGGGGCTTCGAACACTGAAGCTTTCTTT.

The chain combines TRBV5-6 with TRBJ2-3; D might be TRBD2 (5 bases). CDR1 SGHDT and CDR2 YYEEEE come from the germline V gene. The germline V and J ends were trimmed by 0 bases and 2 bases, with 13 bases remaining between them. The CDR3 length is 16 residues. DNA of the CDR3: TGTGCCAGCAGCTTGGGCAGCGGCCTCGTCACAGATACGCAGTATTTT. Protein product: CASSLGSGLVTDTQYF. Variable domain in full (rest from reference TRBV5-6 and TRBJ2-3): DAGVTQSPTHLIKTRGQQVTLRCSPKSGHDTVSWYQQALGQGPQFIFQYYEEEERQRGNFPDRFSGHQFPNYSSELNVNALLLGDSALYLCASSLGSGLVTDTQYFGPGTRLTVL.

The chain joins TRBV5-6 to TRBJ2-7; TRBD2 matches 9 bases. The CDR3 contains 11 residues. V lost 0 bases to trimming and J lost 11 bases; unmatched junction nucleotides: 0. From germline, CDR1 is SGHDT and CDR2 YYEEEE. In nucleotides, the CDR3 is TGTGCCAGCAGCTTGGGCGGGAGGGAGTACTTC. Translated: CASSLGGREYF.

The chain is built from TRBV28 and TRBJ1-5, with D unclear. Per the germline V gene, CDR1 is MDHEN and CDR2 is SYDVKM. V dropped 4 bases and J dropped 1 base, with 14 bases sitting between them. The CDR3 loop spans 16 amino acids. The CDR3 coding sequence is TGTGCCAGCAGTTCGGTTCTTCTGGGGAGCAATCAGCCCCAGCATTTT. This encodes CASSSVLLGSNQPQHF.

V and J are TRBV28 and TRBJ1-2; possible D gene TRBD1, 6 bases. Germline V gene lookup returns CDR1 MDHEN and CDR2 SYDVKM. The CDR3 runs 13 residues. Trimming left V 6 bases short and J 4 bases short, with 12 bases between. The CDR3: CASRPGQVYGYTF. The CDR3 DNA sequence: TGTGCCAGCAGACCGGGACAAGTCTATGGCTACACCTTC.